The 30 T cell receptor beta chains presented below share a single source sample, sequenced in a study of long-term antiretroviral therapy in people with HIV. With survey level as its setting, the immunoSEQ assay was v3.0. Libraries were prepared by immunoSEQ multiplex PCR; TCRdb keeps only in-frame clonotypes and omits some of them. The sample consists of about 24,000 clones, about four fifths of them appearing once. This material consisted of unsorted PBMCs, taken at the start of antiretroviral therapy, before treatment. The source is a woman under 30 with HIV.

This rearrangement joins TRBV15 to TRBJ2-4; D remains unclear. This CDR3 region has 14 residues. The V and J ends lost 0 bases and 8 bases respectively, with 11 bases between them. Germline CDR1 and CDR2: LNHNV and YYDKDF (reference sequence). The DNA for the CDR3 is TGTGCCACCAGCAGAGATATGGGTTCTGACATTCAGTACTTC. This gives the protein CATSRDMGSDIQYF.

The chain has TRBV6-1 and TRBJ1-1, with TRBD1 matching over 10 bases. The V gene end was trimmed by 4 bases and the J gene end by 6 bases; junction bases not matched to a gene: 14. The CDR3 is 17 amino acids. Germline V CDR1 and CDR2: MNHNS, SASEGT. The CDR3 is CASSVQDWVGQGAEAFF. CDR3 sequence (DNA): TGTGCCAGCAGTGTTCAAGATTGGGTAGGACAGGGGGCTGAAGCTTTCTTT.

CDR3: CASSPQKTQYF. In DNA form, the CDR3 reads TGTGCCAGCAGCCCACAAAAGACCCAGTACTTC. The chain couples TRBV11-2 to TRBJ2-5; unclear D gene. The CDR3 runs to 11 residues. Germline V lookup: CDR1 SGHAT, CDR2 FQNNGV. V lost 5 bases, J lost 6 bases, and 7 bases lay in between.

CDR3 bases: TGTGCCAGCAGCTTAGTTGGGGGCCCAAAGCCCCAGCATTTT. It translates to CASSLVGGPKPQHF. The chain is built from TRBV7-8 and TRBJ1-5, with a weak D call TRBD1 (6 bases). CDR3 length: 14 residues. The V and J ends lost 1 base and 8 bases respectively, with 12 bases between them. Germline V CDR1 and CDR2: SGHVS, FQNEAQ.

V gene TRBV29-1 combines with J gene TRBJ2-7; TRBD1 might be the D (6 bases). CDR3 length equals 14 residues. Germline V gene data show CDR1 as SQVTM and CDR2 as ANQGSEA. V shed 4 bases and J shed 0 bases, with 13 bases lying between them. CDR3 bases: TGCAGCGTTGGGGGAGACAGGAGCTCCTACGAGCAGTACTTC. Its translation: CSVGGDRSSYEQYF.

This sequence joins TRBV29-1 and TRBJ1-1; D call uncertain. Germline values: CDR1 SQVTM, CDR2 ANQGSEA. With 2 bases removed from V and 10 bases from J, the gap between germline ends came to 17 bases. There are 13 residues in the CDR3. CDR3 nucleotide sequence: TGCAGCGTTGAACGCTCCCGGATGTCCGGAGCTTTCTTT. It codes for CSVERSRMSGAFF.

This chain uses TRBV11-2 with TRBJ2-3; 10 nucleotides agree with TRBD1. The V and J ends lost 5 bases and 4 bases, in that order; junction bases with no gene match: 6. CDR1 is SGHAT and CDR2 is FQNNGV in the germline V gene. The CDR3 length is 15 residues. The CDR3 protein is CASSLGTGVADTQYF. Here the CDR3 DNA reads TGTGCCAGCAGCCTAGGGACAGGGGTAGCAGATACGCAGTATTTT. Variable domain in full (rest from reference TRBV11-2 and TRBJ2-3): EAGVAQSPRYKIIEKRQSVAFWCNPISGHATLYWYQQILGQGPKLLIQFQNNGVVDDSQLPKDRFSAERLKGVDSTLKIQPAKLEDSAVYLCASSLGTGVADTQYFGPGTRLTVL.

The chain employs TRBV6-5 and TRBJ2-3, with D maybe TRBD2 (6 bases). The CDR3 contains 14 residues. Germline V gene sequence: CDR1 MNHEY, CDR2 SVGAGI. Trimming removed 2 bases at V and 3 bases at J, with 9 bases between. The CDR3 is CASSYAGTTDTQYF. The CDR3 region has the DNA TGTGCCAGCAGTTACGCGGGGACTACAGATACGCAGTATTTT.

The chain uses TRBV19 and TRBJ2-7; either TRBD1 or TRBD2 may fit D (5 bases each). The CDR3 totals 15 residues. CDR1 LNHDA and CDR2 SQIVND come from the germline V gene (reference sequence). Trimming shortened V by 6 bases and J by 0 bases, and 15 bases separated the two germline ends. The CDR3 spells CASRARAGSSYEQYF. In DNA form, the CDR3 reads TGTGCCAGTAGAGCCCGTGCAGGGAGCTCCTACGAGCAGTACTTC.

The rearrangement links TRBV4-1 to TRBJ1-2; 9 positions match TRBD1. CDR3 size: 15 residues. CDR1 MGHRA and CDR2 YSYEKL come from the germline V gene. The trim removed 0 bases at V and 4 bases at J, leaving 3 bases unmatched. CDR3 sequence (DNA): TGCGCCAGCAGCCAAGATCGGGGACAGGGCTATGGCTACACCTTC. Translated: CASSQDRGQGYGYTF.

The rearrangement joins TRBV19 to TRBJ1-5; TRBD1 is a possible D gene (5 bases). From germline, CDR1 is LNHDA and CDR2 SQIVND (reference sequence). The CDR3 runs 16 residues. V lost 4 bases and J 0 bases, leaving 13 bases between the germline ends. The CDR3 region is CASSSGTGYSNQPQHF. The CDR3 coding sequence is TGTGCCAGTAGTAGCGGGACCGGTTATAGCAATCAGCCCCAGCATTTT.

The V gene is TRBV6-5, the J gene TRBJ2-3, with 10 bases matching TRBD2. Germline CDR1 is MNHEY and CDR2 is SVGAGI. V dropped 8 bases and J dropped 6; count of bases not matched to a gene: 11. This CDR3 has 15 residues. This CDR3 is CASVTSGPFGDTQYF. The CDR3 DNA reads TGTGCCAGCGTGACTAGCGGGCCATTTGGGGATACGCAGTATTTT.

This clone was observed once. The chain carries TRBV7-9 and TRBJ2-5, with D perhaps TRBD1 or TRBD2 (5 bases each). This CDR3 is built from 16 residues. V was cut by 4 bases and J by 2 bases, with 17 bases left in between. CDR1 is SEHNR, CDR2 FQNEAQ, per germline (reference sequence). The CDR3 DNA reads TGTGCCAGCAGCTCCCCTCGAGGGGTTACACAAGAGACCCAGTACTTC. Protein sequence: CASSSPRGVTQETQYF.

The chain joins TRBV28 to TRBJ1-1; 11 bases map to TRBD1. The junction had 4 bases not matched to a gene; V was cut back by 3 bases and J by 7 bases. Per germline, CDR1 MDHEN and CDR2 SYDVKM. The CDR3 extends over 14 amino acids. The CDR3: CASSLQGTGGEAFF. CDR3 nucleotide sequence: TGTGCCAGCAGTTTGCAGGGGACAGGGGGTGAAGCTTTCTTT. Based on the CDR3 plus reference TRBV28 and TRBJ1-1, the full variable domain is DVKVTQSSRYLVKRTGEKVFLECVQDMDHENMFWYRQDPGLGLRLIYFSYDVKMKEKGDIPEGYSVSREKKERFSLILESASTNQTSMYLCASSLQGTGGEAFFGQGTRLTVV.

The CDR3: CASSPTSGNTIYF. CDR3 coding DNA: TGCGCCAGCAGCCCCACCTCTGGAAACACCATATATTTT. The J gene is TRBJ1-3, the V gene TRBV4-3; D call uncertain. The germline V gene has CDR1 LGHNA and CDR2 YSLEER. CDR3 length: 13 residues. Trimming took 4 bases from V and 0 from J, leaving 4 bases between them.

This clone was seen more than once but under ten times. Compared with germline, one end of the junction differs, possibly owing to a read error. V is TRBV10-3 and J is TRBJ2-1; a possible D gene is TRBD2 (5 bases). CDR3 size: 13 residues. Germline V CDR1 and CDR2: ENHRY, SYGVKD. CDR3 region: CASSYSGGDEQFF. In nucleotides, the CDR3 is TGTGCCAGCAGTTACTCCGGAGGCGATGAGCAGTTCTTC.

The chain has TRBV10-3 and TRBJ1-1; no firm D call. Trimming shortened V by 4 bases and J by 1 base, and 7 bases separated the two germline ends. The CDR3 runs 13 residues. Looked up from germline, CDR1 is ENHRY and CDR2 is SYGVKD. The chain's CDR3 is CAISASGNTEAFF. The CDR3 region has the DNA TGTGCCATCAGTGCAAGCGGGAACACTGAAGCTTTCTTT.

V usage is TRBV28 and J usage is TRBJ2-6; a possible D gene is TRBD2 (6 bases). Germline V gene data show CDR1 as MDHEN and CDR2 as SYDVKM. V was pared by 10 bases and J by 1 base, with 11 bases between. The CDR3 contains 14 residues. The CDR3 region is CATHRGSGANVLTF. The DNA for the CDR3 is TGTGCCACGCACCGGGGGTCTGGGGCCAACGTCCTGACTTTC.

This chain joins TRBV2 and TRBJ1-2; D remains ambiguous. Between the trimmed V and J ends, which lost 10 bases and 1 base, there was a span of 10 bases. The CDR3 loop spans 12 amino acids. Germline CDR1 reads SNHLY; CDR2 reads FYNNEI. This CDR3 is CATRASNYGYTF. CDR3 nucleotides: TGTGCCACCCGGGCTAGTAACTATGGCTACACCTTC.

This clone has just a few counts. The CDR3 sequence: CASSPMTGFRGAFF. The CDR3 DNA reads as TGTGCCAGCAGCCCTATGACAGGGTTTAGAGGGGCTTTCTTT. The chain joins TRBV7-9 to TRBJ1-1, with 7 nucleotides matching TRBD1. The CDR3 runs to 14 residues. Per the germline V gene, CDR1 is SEHNR and CDR2 is FQNEAQ (reference sequence). The ends lost 5 bases at V and 11 bases at J; junction bases unmatched: 14.

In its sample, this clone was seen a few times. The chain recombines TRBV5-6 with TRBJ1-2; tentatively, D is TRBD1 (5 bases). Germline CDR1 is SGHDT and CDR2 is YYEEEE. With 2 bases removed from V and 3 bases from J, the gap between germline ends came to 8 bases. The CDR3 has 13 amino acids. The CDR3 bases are TGTGCCAGCAGCTTCGGGGACGACTATGGCTACACCTTC. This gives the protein CASSFGDDYGYTF.

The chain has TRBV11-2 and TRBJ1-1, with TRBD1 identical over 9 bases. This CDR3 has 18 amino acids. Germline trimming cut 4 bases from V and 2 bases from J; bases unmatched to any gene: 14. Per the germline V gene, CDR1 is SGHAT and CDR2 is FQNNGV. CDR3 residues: CASSSNGPGTGLNTEAFF. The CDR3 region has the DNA TGTGCCAGCAGCTCAAACGGGCCCGGGACAGGGCTAAACACTGAAGCTTTCTTT.

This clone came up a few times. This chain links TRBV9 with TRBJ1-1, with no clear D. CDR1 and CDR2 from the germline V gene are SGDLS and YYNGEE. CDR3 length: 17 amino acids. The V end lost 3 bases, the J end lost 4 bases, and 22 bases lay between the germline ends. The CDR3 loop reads CASSEEQGILLGTEAFF. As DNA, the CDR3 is TGTGCCAGCAGCGAAGAACAAGGAATCCTATTAGGCACTGAAGCTTTCTTT.

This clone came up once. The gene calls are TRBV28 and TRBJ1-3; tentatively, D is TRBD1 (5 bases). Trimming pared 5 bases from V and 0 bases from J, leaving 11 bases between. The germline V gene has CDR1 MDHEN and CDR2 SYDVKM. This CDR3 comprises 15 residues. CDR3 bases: TGTGCCAGCAGTCCTCGGGGGGGCTCTGGAAACACCATATATTTT. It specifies CASSPRGGSGNTIYF.

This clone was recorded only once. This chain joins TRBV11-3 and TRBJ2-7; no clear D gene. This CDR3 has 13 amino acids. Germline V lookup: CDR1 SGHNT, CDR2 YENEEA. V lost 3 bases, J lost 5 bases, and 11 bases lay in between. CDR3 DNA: TGTGCCAGCAGCTTTGGTGTATCTAACGAGCAGTACTTC. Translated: CASSFGVSNEQYF.

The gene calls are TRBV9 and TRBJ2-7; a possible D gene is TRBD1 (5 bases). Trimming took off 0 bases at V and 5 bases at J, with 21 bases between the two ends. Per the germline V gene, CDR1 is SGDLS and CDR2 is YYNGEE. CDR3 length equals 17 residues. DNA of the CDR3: TGTGCCAGCAGCGTAGAGGGCAGAGCAGGGCCCCTTGACGAGCAGTACTTC. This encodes CASSVEGRAGPLDEQYF. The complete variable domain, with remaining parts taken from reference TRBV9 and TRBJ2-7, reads DSGVTQTPKHLITATGQRVTLRCSPRSGDLSVYWYQQSLDQGLQFLIQYYNGEERAKGNILERFSAQQFPDLHSELNLSSLELGDSALYFCASSVEGRAGPLDEQYFGPGTRLTVT.

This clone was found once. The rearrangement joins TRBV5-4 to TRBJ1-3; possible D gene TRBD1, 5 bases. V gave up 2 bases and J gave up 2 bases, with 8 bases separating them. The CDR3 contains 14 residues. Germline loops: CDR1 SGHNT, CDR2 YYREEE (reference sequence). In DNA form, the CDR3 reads TGTGCCAGCAGCTTTTGGGGCACTGGAAACACCATATATTTT. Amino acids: CASSFWGTGNTIYF. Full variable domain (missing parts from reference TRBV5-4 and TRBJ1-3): ETGVTQSPTHLIKTRGQQVTLRCSSQSGHNTVSWYQQALGQGPQFIFQYYREEENGRGNFPPRFSGLQFPNYSSELNVNALELDDSALYLCASSFWGTGNTIYFGEGSWLTVV.

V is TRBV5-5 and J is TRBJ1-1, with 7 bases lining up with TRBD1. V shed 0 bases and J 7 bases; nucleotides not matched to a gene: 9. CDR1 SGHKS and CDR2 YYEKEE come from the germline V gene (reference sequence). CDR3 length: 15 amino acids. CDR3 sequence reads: CASSLAGFGQDEAFF. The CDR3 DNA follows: TGTGCCAGCAGCTTGGCCGGCTTCGGACAGGATGAAGCTTTCTTT.

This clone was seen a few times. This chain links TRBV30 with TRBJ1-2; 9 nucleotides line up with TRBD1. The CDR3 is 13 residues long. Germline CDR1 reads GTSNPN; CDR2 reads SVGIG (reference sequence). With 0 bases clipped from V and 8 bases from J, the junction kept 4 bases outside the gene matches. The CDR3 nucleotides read TGTGCCTGGAGTGTACAGGGGGCGGGAGGCTACACCTTC. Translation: CAWSVQGAGGYTF. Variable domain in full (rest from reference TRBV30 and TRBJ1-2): SQTIHQWPATLVQPVGSPLSLECTVEGTSNPNLYWYRQAAGRGLQLLFYSVGIGQISSEVPQNLSASRPQDRQFILSSKKLLLSDSGFYLCAWSVQGAGGYTFGSGTRLTVV.

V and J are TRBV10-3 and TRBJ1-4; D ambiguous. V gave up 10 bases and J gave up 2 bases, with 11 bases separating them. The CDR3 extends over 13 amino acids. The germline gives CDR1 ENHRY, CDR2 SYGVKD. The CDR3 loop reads CASATDTNEKLFF. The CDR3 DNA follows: TGTGCCAGCGCTACGGATACTAATGAAAAACTGTTTTTT.